The present entry profiles one TCR beta chain with its context. The data were obtained in a study of blood T cell repertoires in COVID-19. Turning to the study itself: Italy, Spain and the United States were the sources of the convalescent and acute COVID-19 samples. In each case, the material was cDNA or gDNA derived from T cells, B-cell-depleted T cells, or PBMCs.

Per the original data handling: Amplification of reference gene primers provided the estimated nucleated cell counts. Sequencing used immunoSEQ multiplex PCR; TCRdb keeps in-frame clones, though not all of them. V, J and clone size are those of that table, while D and trimming were read from the DNA. The sample records roughly 200,000 clones, over 70% being singletons. The CDR3 runs 13 residues. The germline CDR1 and CDR2 sequences are GTSNPN and SVGIG (reference sequence). V was pared by 8 bases and J by 6 bases, with 9 bases of the junction left unmatched. The receptor was isolated from a man aged 55 to 69 with acute or convalescent COVID-19. The sample consisted of peripheral blood. The chain recombines TRBV30 with TRBJ1-4; 7 nucleotides align to TRBD1. The CDR3 here is CAGDREGDEKLFF. DNA for the CDR3: TGTGCCGGCGACAGGGAAGGTGATGAAAAACTGTTTTTT.